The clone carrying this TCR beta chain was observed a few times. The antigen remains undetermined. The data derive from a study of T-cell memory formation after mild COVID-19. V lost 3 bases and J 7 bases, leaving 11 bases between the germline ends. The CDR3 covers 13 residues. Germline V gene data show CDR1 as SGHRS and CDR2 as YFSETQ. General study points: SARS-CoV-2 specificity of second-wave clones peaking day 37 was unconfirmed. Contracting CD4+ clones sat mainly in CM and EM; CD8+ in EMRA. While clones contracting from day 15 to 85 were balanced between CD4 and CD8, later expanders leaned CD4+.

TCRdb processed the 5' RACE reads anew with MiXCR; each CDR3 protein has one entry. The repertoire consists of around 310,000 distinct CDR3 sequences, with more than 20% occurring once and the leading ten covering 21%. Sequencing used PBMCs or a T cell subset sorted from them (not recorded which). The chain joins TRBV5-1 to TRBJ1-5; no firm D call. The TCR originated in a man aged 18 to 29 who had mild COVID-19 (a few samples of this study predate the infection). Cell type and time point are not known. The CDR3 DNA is TGCGCCAGCAGCTCTTCGCGGAGGCAGCCCCAGCATTTT. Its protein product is CASSSSRRQPQHF.